This T cell receptor (beta chain) was observed in a study of T cell responses to AZD1222 COVID-19 vaccine. Trimming left V 6 bases short and J 6 bases short, with 17 bases between. Germline V lookup: CDR1 SGHAT, CDR2 FQNNGV. The CDR3 totals 15 residues. Clones were sequenced by immunoSEQ multiplex PCR, and TCRdb holds only the in-frame ones, with some missing. Of approximately 180,000 clones in the sample, over 80% are singletons; the top ten hold around 6.4%. In its sample, this clone was seen once. Material: peripheral blood, obtained on day 0 of AZD1222 vaccination. The receptor's source is an adult in good health. V is TRBV11-2 and J is TRBJ2-2, with D tentatively TRBD1 or TRBD2 (5 bases each). The CDR3 here is CASSFNWDVAGELFF. The CDR3 DNA is TGTGCCAGCAGTTTTAACTGGGACGTAGCCGGGGAGCTGTTTTTT.